Sequencing of this T cell receptor beta chain was carried out in a study of CD8 T cells in ankylosing spondylitis. Of note for this clonotype: Its antigen is unidentified.

Each CDR3 protein is one row after TCRdb ran MiXCR on the 5' RACE reads. Among 200,000 or so distinct CDR3 sequences listed, under 15% were seen once. The CDR3 sequence is 18 residues long. Germline V lookup: CDR1 SGHVS, CDR2 FQNEAQ. V was clipped by 6 bases and J by 0 bases; unmatched bases: 13. The study's findings and limits: Disease-linked clones reportedly showed significant enrichment in matched ankylosing spondylitis synovial fluid. The study identified a TCR beta motif of under 10 highly homologous variants that appeared characteristic of ankylosing spondylitis blood. As for the disease-linked clones, they showed a CD8+ phenotype and occurred at relatively low frequencies in peripheral blood.

The receptor was derived from a female donor with ankylosing spondylitis or in good health (not recorded which). The gene calls are TRBV7-8 and TRBJ2-4; TRBD2 aligns across 8 bases. The material sequenced was blood, either unsorted or a sorted T cell fraction (not recorded which). The CDR3 protein is CASSLSGTLARAKNIQYF. The CDR3 coding sequence is TGTGCCAGCAGTCTTAGCGGGACCTTGGCAAGAGCCAAAAACATTCAGTACTTC.